Shown below are 22 T cell receptor beta chains from a single sample sequenced in a study of control samples from healthy donors and cancer patients. Profiling relied on immunoSEQ multiplex PCR, and the TCRdb table lists in-frame clones only, not all of them. The sample yields about 79,000 clones, 93% seen once. The sample taken for sequencing was PBMCs. These receptors were collected from a woman in her thirties or forties with lung cancer.

The rearrangement links TRBV14 to TRBJ2-7, with D tentatively TRBD1 (6 bases). Germline CDR1 reads SGHDN; CDR2 reads FVKESK. The CDR3 has 14 residues. Trimming took off 4 bases at V and 5 bases at J, with 15 bases between the two ends. The CDR3 DNA reads as TGTGCCAGCAGCCTACAGGGCAAGAACAACGAGCAGTACTTC. Its translation is CASSLQGKNNEQYF.

The chain has TRBV7-9 and TRBJ2-1; D remains unclear. The ends were cut back, 2 bases at V and 11 bases at J, with 7 bases in the middle. Germline V lookup: CDR1 SEHNR, CDR2 FQNEAQ (reference sequence). The CDR3 runs 11 residues. The CDR3 DNA follows: TGTGCCAGCAGCTTAACCGAAAAGCAGTTCTTC. Its translation: CASSLTEKQFF.

The rearrangement joins TRBV19 to TRBJ2-2; tentative D call: TRBD1 (5 bases). Germline CDR1 reads LNHDA; CDR2 reads SQIVND (reference sequence). Trimming left V 2 bases short and J 4 bases short, with 8 bases between. The CDR3 extends over 14 amino acids. The CDR3, as DNA: TGTGCCAGTAGTATAAGGGGCGGCACCGGGGAGCTGTTTTTT. This sequence encodes CASSIRGGTGELFF.

The chain combines TRBV5-1 with TRBJ2-1, with D possibly matching TRBD1 (5 bases). The CDR3 extends over 15 amino acids. Trimming removed 4 bases from V and 0 bases from J, with 11 bases in between. Germline-derived CDR1 and CDR2 are SGHRS and YFSETQ. DNA for the CDR3: TGCGCCAGCAGCCCGACAGTTAGCTCCTACAATGAGCAGTTCTTC. Translation: CASSPTVSSYNEQFF.

The chain recombines TRBV7-2 with TRBJ1-1; a weak D match, TRBD1 (6 bases). The germline CDR1 and CDR2 sequences are SGHTA and FQGNSA. There are 15 residues in the CDR3. With 5 bases removed from V and 5 bases from J, the gap between germline ends came to 18 bases. DNA for the CDR3: TGTGCCAGCAGCGGGCAACAGGGAGGTGGGACTGAAGCTTTCTTT. Residues: CASSGQQGGGTEAFF.

The count of this clone is one. The chain has TRBV27 and TRBJ2-5, with D tentatively TRBD2 (6 bases). The CDR3 spans 15 residues. The V gene's germline CDR1 is MNHEY and CDR2 SMNVEV (reference sequence). Deletions cut 5 bases from V and 3 bases from J, with 16 bases between. The CDR3 reads CASSPAGLAEETQYF. The CDR3 nucleotides read TGTGCCAGCAGTCCGGCGGGGCTAGCAGAAGAGACCCAGTACTTC.

The J gene is TRBJ2-5, the V gene TRBV11-1; the match to TRBD2 covers 8 bases. V trimming: 6 bases; J trimming: 3 bases; junction bases outside the gene matches: 3. The germline gives CDR1 SGHAT, CDR2 FQDESV (reference sequence). This CDR3 is built from 13 residues. This CDR3 reads CASSSGAKETQYF. CDR3 DNA sequence: TGTGCCAGCAGTAGCGGGGCAAAAGAGACCCAGTACTTC.

In this sample, this clone turned up once. The chain employs TRBV6-5 and TRBJ2-7, with D tentatively TRBD2 (6 bases). Trimming removed 7 bases at V and 7 bases at J, with 14 bases between. The germline gives CDR1 MNHEY, CDR2 SVGAGI. The CDR3 sequence is 12 residues long. Here the CDR3 DNA reads TGTGCCAGCAATTCGGGTGCGGGGGAGCAGTACTTC. Its translation: CASNSGAGEQYF.

The V gene is TRBV19, the J gene TRBJ1-2; maybe TRBD1 (5 bases). From germline, CDR1 is LNHDA and CDR2 SQIVND (reference sequence). The CDR3 is made up of 13 amino acids. The V and J ends lost 4 bases and 0 bases respectively, with 6 bases between them. CDR3 in amino acids: CASSKGPNYGYTF. In nucleotides, the CDR3 is TGTGCCAGTAGTAAGGGACCTAACTATGGCTACACCTTC.

The chain recombines TRBV6-5 with TRBJ1-5, with D perhaps TRBD1 (5 bases). V lost 4 bases and J 7 bases, leaving 11 bases between the germline ends. Germline V CDR1 and CDR2: MNHEY, SVGAGI. This CDR3 comprises 13 residues. As DNA, the CDR3 is TGTGCCAGCAGTTCCAGGGAAAACCAGCCCCAGCATTTT. It translates to CASSSRENQPQHF.

This chain links TRBV9 with TRBJ2-1; 8 nucleotides line up with TRBD2. This CDR3 contains 15 residues. From germline, CDR1 is SGDLS and CDR2 YYNGEE. V gave up 1 base and J gave up 4 bases; unmatched junction bases: 4. CDR3: CASSVTGGSYNEQFF. The CDR3 DNA is TGTGCCAGCAGCGTAACGGGGGGGTCGTACAATGAGCAGTTCTTC.

V and J are TRBV11-2 and TRBJ1-1, with TRBD1 identical over 8 bases. Trimming cost V 5 bases and J 4 bases; bases outside gene matches: 6. Germline CDR1 SGHAT, CDR2 FQNNGV. This CDR3 is 14 amino acids long. CDR3: CASSLAQGATEAFF. The CDR3 coding sequence is TGTGCCAGCAGCCTTGCGCAGGGGGCCACTGAAGCTTTCTTT.

This clone appeared a single time. The gene calls are TRBV25-1 and TRBJ2-7, with a possible D match to TRBD2 (7 bases). CDR3 length: 12 amino acids. V gave up 10 bases and J gave up 6 bases, with 16 bases separating them. From germline, CDR1 is MGHDK and CDR2 SYGVNS. The chain's CDR3 is CATWGGQGEQYF. CDR3 sequence (DNA): TGTGCCACCTGGGGGGGGCAAGGCGAGCAGTACTTC.

The rearrangement uses TRBV19 and TRBJ1-2; a possible D gene is TRBD1 (5 bases). The germline V and J ends were trimmed by 2 bases and 3 bases, with 13 bases remaining between them. From germline, CDR1 is LNHDA and CDR2 SQIVND (reference sequence). The CDR3 totals 15 residues. Here the CDR3 reads CASSIREQGYYGYTF. CDR3 coding DNA: TGTGCCAGTAGTATAAGGGAGCAGGGATACTATGGCTACACCTTC.

This chain joins TRBV20-1 and TRBJ2-3; D may match TRBD1 or TRBD2 (6 bases each). Germline V lookup: CDR1 DFQATT, CDR2 SNEGSKA (reference sequence). The V gene lost 3 bases and the J gene lost 0 bases, with 16 bases spanning the gap. The CDR3 covers 16 residues. CDR3 residues: CSASGLGGHSTDTQYF. The CDR3 DNA reads TGCAGTGCTAGTGGCCTCGGGGGCCATAGCACAGATACGCAGTATTTT.

This clone was detected once. V gene TRBV18 combines with J gene TRBJ1-4; maybe TRBD1 (6 bases). The V gene's germline CDR1 is KGHSH and CDR2 LQKENI. V was shortened by 2 bases and J by 8 bases, with 15 bases between the two germline ends. The CDR3 consists of 15 residues. The CDR3 protein is CASSPGGARKEKLFF. The CDR3 nucleotides are TGTGCCAGCTCACCAGGGGGCGCGAGGAAAGAAAAACTGTTTTTT.

V is TRBV7-2 and J is TRBJ2-1; D might be TRBD1 (6 bases). The V end lost 1 base, the J end lost 9 bases, and 16 bases lay between the germline ends. Per the germline V gene, CDR1 is SGHTA and CDR2 is FQGNSA. This CDR3 spans 15 amino acids. CDR3 DNA sequence: TGTGCCAGCAGCTTAGTCGTAGAGGGGGTGAGTGAGCAGTTCTTC. Its translation: CASSLVVEGVSEQFF.

The V and J genes are TRBV6-4 and TRBJ2-3; 11 nucleotides agree with TRBD2. Germline CDR1 and CDR2: MRHNA and SNTAGT. With 0 bases clipped from V and 2 bases from J, the junction kept 10 bases outside the gene matches. CDR3 length equals 19 residues. The CDR3 loop reads CASSDSYLAGGVSTDTQYF. The CDR3, as DNA: TGTGCCAGCAGTGACTCTTATCTAGCGGGGGGCGTTTCCACAGATACGCAGTATTTT.

The chain has TRBV9 and TRBJ1-5; D is unclear. V lost 0 bases and J lost 1, with 5 bases in between. This CDR3 has 14 amino acids. Germline-derived CDR1 and CDR2 are SGDLS and YYNGEE. CDR3 loop: CASSVDGSNQPQHF. CDR3 coding DNA: TGTGCCAGCAGCGTAGATGGAAGCAATCAGCCCCAGCATTTT.

CDR3 DNA: TGTGCCAGCAGCTTGAGGGGTAACACTGAAGCTTTCTTT. Translation gives CASSLRGNTEAFF. V usage is TRBV11-3 and J usage is TRBJ1-1, with D perhaps matching TRBD1 (5 bases). This CDR3 is built from 13 residues. Germline V gene data show CDR1 as SGHNT and CDR2 as YENEEA. V lost 3 bases to trimming and J lost 2 bases, with 7 bases between them.

The V and J genes are TRBV28 and TRBJ1-5; 10 bases are a match to TRBD1. The CDR3 has 13 residues. Germline values: CDR1 MDHEN, CDR2 SYDVKM. CDR3 in amino acids: CMSRGQGHQPQHF. DNA for the CDR3: TGTATGTCCCGGGGACAGGGGCATCAGCCCCAGCATTTT. The entire variable domain, with the rest obtained from reference TRBV28 and TRBJ1-5, is as follows: DVKVTQSSRYLVKRTGEKVFLECVQDMDHENMFWYRQDPGLGLRLIYFSYDVKMKEKGDIPEGYSVSREKKERFSLILESASTNQTSMYLCMSRGQGHQPQHFGDGTRLSIL.

This clone was seen a handful of times. The chain carries TRBV3-1 (or the pseudogene TRBV3-2) and TRBJ1-5; D might be TRBD1 (6 bases). Germline assignment: CDR1 LGHDT and CDR2 YNNKEL (reference sequence). The CDR3 extends over 12 amino acids. Trimming shortened V by 5 bases and J by 7 bases, and 9 bases separated the two germline ends. CDR3 coding DNA: TGTGCCAGCAGCGCACAGGGACAGCCCCAGCATTTT. This translates into CASSAQGQPQHF.